What follows are 3 T cell receptor beta chains derived from one specimen sequenced in a study of OX40 agonist ivuxolimab in advanced cancers. TCRdb's copy holds only in-frame clones and misses some; the assay was immunoSEQ multiplex PCR. The sample contains 20,000 to 30,000 clones, about 90% of which appear only once. Specimen: CD4+ or CD8+ T cells sorted from blood, collected in a trial of the OX40 agonist ivuxolimab. All receptors derive from an adult with an advanced solid tumor such as melanoma, head and neck, liver or kidney cancer.

The chain is built from TRBV7-9 and TRBJ2-1; D is unclear. Germline V gene lookup returns CDR1 SEHNR and CDR2 FQNEAQ (reference sequence). The CDR3 is 13 residues long. Between the trimmed V and J ends, which lost 6 bases and 0 bases, there was a span of 6 bases. CDR3 in amino acids: CASSQASYNEQFF. For the CDR3, the DNA is TGTGCCAGCAGTCAGGCCTCCTACAATGAGCAGTTCTTC. Looking up the rest from reference TRBV7-9 and TRBJ2-1 gives the full variable domain: DTGVSQNPRHKITKRGQNVTFRCDPISEHNRLYWYRQTLGQGPEFLTYFQNEAQLEKSRLLSDRFSAERPKGSFSTLEIQRTEQGDSAMYLCASSQASYNEQFFGPGTRLTVL.

This chain uses TRBV4-1 with TRBJ2-3, with 8 positions matching TRBD1. Losses at the gene ends were 4 bases for V and 14 bases for J; bases not matched to a gene: 11. Looked up from germline, CDR1 is MGHRA and CDR2 is YSYEKL. The CDR3 has 13 amino acids. DNA for the CDR3: TGCGCCAGCAGCCCGGACAGGGCCTTGTTCCGGTATTTT. It specifies CASSPDRALFRYF.

The rearrangement links TRBV7-9 to TRBJ1-1; D unclear. Looked up from germline, CDR1 is SEHNR and CDR2 is FQNEAQ (reference sequence). The CDR3 has 11 amino acids. Trimming removed 4 bases at V and 6 bases at J, with 6 bases between. The CDR3 DNA reads as TGTGCCAGCAGCTACGGCCCTGAAGCTTTCTTT. Translated: CASSYGPEAFF.